Shown below are 25 T cell receptor beta chains from a single sample sequenced in a study of siplizumab effects on memory and regulatory T cells. No antigen has been identified for these receptors. Cells that made up the mixed lymphocyte reaction were cocultured at 37°C for approximately 6 days. Repertoires were generated with immunoSEQ multiplex PCR, while TCRdb's copy carries only in-frame clones and drops some. Here the sample spans 10,000 or so clones, around 46% being singletons. Sequencing was performed on CFSE-low (dividing) CD8+ T cells sorted from an allogeneic mixed lymphocyte reaction. Receptors originate from a human donor in good health; the cells came from an allogeneic mixed lymphocyte reaction. Some clones in this sample may be carry-over from other donors' samples.

The chain recombines TRBV19 with TRBJ2-5, with 8 nucleotides matching TRBD1. Near its end, the DNA agrees better with TRBJ2-7, so the J call may be wrong. The germline CDR1 and CDR2 sequences are LNHDA and SQIVND (reference sequence). The CDR3 totals 14 residues. CDR3 sequence: CASSPGQATYEQYF. The CDR3 nucleotides are TGTGCCAGTAGCCCGGGACAGGCGACCTACGAGCAGTACTTC.

This clone has only a few counts. V is TRBV4-1 and J is TRBJ1-1, with D unresolved. V was cut by 1 base and J by 5 bases, with 11 bases left in between. Germline V gene lookup returns CDR1 MGHRA and CDR2 YSYEKL. The CDR3 length is 14 residues. CDR3 amino acids: CASSQVGVRTEAFF. In DNA, the CDR3 is TGCGCCAGCAGCCAAGTTGGGGTTCGAACTGAAGCTTTCTTT.

CDR3 in DNA: TGTGCCAGTAGTCCCACTAGCGGGAGGGCCTCATACAATGAGCAGTTCTTC. Amino acids: CASSPTSGRASYNEQFF. This chain connects TRBV19 to TRBJ2-1; 13 bases align to TRBD2. The CDR3 has 17 amino acids. V gave up 5 bases and J gave up 4 bases; unmatched junction bases: 8. The V gene's germline CDR1 is LNHDA and CDR2 SQIVND (reference sequence).

By its share, this clone is medium-sized (0.01 to 0.1%). The chain links TRBV27 to TRBJ2-7; TRBD1 agrees at 11 bases. J lost 1 base, V lost 5 bases, and 4 bases had no gene match. CDR1 and CDR2 from the germline V gene are MNHEY and SMNVEV (reference sequence). The CDR3 loop spans 15 amino acids. The CDR3 coding sequence is TGTGCCAGCAGTATAGGGACAGGGGGATCCTACGAGCAGTACTTC. This codes for CASSIGTGGSYEQYF.

This clone was seen repeatedly, ten times or more. The rearrangement uses TRBV27 and TRBJ1-1, with D hard to call. The V and J ends lost 3 bases and 2 bases respectively, with 7 bases between them. The CDR3 covers 13 residues. Looked up from germline, CDR1 is MNHEY and CDR2 is SMNVEV (reference sequence). The chain's CDR3 is CASSFFSNTEAFF. The CDR3 DNA sequence: TGTGCCAGCAGTTTCTTCAGCAACACTGAAGCTTTCTTT.

The chain employs TRBV7-9 and TRBJ2-5; D might be TRBD1 or TRBD2, each matching 5 bases. Germline V lookup: CDR1 SEHNR, CDR2 FQNEAQ (reference sequence). V gave up 3 bases and J gave up 3 bases, with 14 bases separating them. The CDR3 extends over 15 amino acids. The CDR3 nucleotides read TGTGCCAGCAGCTTTTTTTTCCTGGGGGAAGAGACCCAGTACTTC. It translates to CASSFFFLGEETQYF.

The V call is TRBV7-6, the J call TRBJ2-7; the D call may be TRBD1 or TRBD2 (6 bases each). Trimming removed 0 bases at V and 2 bases at J, with 8 bases between. The CDR3 contains 14 residues. The germline V gene has CDR1 SGHVS and CDR2 FNYEAQ. The CDR3 DNA sequence: TGTGCCAGCAGCTTAGCGAGGGGGGCCTACGAGCAGTACTTC. It encodes CASSLARGAYEQYF.

This clone has just a few counts. The chain recombines TRBV2 with TRBJ1-4, with 9 bases matching TRBD1. Germline values: CDR1 SNHLY, CDR2 FYNNEI. V gave up 6 bases and J gave up 1 base; unmatched junction bases: 6. This CDR3 region has 16 residues. The chain's CDR3 is CASSPGTGRTNEKLFF. The CDR3 bases are TGTGCCAGCAGCCCCGGGACAGGGAGAACTAATGAAAAACTGTTTTTT. Complete variable domain (other parts from reference TRBV2 and TRBJ1-4): EPEVTQTPSHQVTQMGQEVILRCVPISNHLYFYWYRQILGQKVEFLVSFYNNEISEKSEIFDDQFSVERPDGSNFTLKIRSTKLEDSAMYFCASSPGTGRTNEKLFFGSGTQLSVL.

This clone was found once. The chain recombines TRBV28 with TRBJ1-2; no reliable D call. Germline-derived CDR1 and CDR2 are MDHEN and SYDVKM. This CDR3 is 14 amino acids long. V shed 6 bases and J shed 4 bases, with 15 bases lying between them. Written as DNA, the CDR3 is TGTGCCAGCAGCCTAGCCCTTGCGGCCTATGGCTACACCTTC. It encodes CASSLALAAYGYTF.

This clone has a handful of counts. The chain joins TRBV27 to TRBJ2-7, with no clear D. Trimming removed 2 bases at V and 6 bases at J, with 5 bases between. Looked up from germline, CDR1 is MNHEY and CDR2 is SMNVEV (reference sequence). This CDR3 contains 11 residues. The CDR3 coding sequence is TGTGCCAGCAGTTTAGGGTTCGAGCAGTACTTC. Its translation: CASSLGFEQYF.

This clone was seen repeatedly, ten times or more. V gene TRBV5-1 combines with J gene TRBJ2-1; D uncertain. The V and J ends lost 1 base and 0 bases respectively, with 11 bases between them. The CDR3 length is 16 residues. The germline CDR1 and CDR2 sequences are SGHRS and YFSETQ. Here the CDR3 DNA reads TGCGCCAGCAGCTTGCAAGCGTTTAGCTCCTACAATGAGCAGTTCTTC. Encoded protein: CASSLQAFSSYNEQFF.

This clone is medium-sized in the sample. This rearrangement joins TRBV4-1 to TRBJ1-1; D perhaps matches TRBD1 (5 bases). Germline V gene data show CDR1 as MGHRA and CDR2 as YSYEKL. CDR3 length: 15 amino acids. V shed 3 bases and J shed 2 bases, with 13 bases lying between them. This CDR3 reads CASSQRLTGNTEAFF. CDR3 sequence (DNA): TGCGCCAGCAGCCAGCGATTAACAGGAAACACTGAAGCTTTCTTT.

This clone has only one observation. V gene TRBV19 combines with J gene TRBJ2-5; 7 bases line up with TRBD1. The V gene end was trimmed by 6 bases and the J gene end by 4 bases; junction bases not matched to a gene: 8. The CDR3 runs 14 residues. Germline CDR1 and CDR2: LNHDA and SQIVND (reference sequence). CDR3 sequence: CASSLQGKGETQYF. The CDR3 DNA sequence: TGTGCCAGTAGCTTACAGGGGAAAGGAGAGACCCAGTACTTC.

The chain links TRBV27 to TRBJ1-5; D unclear. CDR3 length: 13 residues. The V end was cut by 6 bases, the J end by 3 bases, with 9 bases between. In germline, CDR1 is MNHEY, CDR2 SMNVEV (reference sequence). The CDR3 DNA reads as TGTGCCAGCAGCTTCGGGATCAATCAGCCCCAGCATTTT. Translated: CASSFGINQPQHF.

The chain has TRBV27 and TRBJ1-1, with D possibly being TRBD1 (6 bases). This CDR3 is 14 amino acids long. Germline V gene data show CDR1 as MNHEY and CDR2 as SMNVEV (reference sequence). Trimming shortened V by 4 bases and J by 1 base, and 10 bases separated the two germline ends. The CDR3 bases are TGTGCCAGCAGTTCATGGACAGCGAACACTGAAGCTTTCTTT. It specifies CASSSWTANTEAFF.

Of note for this clone: One end of the junction fails to match germline, which may point to a read error. This rearrangement joins TRBV5-3 to TRBJ2-7; no clear D. TRBV5-3 belongs to the ORF category, with a function that is uncertain. The CDR3 spans 14 residues. CDR3 in DNA: TGTGCCAGCAGCTTGGGATTAGTGGCCTACGAGCAGTACTTC. It codes for CASSLGLVAYEQYF.

Only a few counts were recorded for this clone. The chain is built from TRBV4-1 and TRBJ1-5; D gene ambiguous. The CDR3 totals 14 residues. V was clipped by 5 bases and J by 1 base, with 9 bases between them. Germline loops: CDR1 MGHRA, CDR2 YSYEKL. CDR3 region: CASSAPGSNQPQHF. The CDR3, as DNA: TGCGCCAGCAGCGCCCCGGGGAGCAATCAGCCCCAGCATTTT.

The chain links TRBV19 to TRBJ2-7; D call uncertain. Trimming stripped 9 bases from V and 0 bases from J, with 15 bases between. The CDR3 sequence is 14 residues long. The germline CDR1 and CDR2 sequences are LNHDA and SQIVND (reference sequence). The CDR3 is CASSALLSSYEQYF. The CDR3 bases are TGTGCCAGCTCCGCACTACTGAGCTCCTACGAGCAGTACTTC. Looking up the rest from reference TRBV19 and TRBJ2-7 gives the full variable domain: DGGITQSPKYLFRKEGQNVTLSCEQNLNHDAMYWYRQDPGQGLRLIYYSQIVNDFQKGDIAEGYSVSREKKESFPLTVTSAQKNPTAFYLCASSALLSSYEQYFGPGTRLTVT.

Comment on this clone: A far larger clone lies a single base away; this is likely a read error. This same CDR3 is encoded by further DNA sequences in the sample. The chain combines TRBV5-1 with TRBJ1-1; D uncertain. Germline CDR1 reads SGHRS; CDR2 reads YFSETQ. The CDR3 runs 12 residues. V dropped 0 bases and J dropped 7 bases, with 7 bases sitting between them. CDR3 residues: CASSLVQSEAFF. In nucleotides, the CDR3 is TGCGCCAGCAGCTTGGTACAGAGTGAAGCTTTCTTT.

By share, this clone counts as medium-sized. The V call is TRBV7-9, the J call TRBJ1-2; no firm D call. The CDR3 covers 11 residues. V lost 0 bases and J lost 8, with 4 bases in between. The germline V gene encodes CDR1 SEHNR and CDR2 FQNEAQ (reference sequence). In nucleotides, the CDR3 is TGTGCCAGCAGCTTAGCGAGCGGCTACACCTTC. The encoded protein is CASSLASGYTF. The full variable domain, its missing parts supplied by reference TRBV7-9 and TRBJ1-2, is DTGVSQNPRHKITKRGQNVTFRCDPISEHNRLYWYRQTLGQGPEFLTYFQNEAQLEKSRLLSDRFSAERPKGSFSTLEIQRTEQGDSAMYLCASSLASGYTFGSGTRLTVV.

The chain recombines TRBV14 with TRBJ1-2, with D unclear. The CDR3 consists of 14 residues. Germline V lookup: CDR1 SGHDN, CDR2 FVKESK. V gave up 0 bases and J gave up 4 bases, with 9 bases separating them. CDR3 loop: CASSQDTDGYGYTF. CDR3 nucleotide sequence: TGTGCCAGCAGCCAAGATACGGATGGCTATGGCTACACCTTC.

This clone was picked up a small number of times. The chain's CDR3 is CASSRIPGYTEAFF. As DNA, the CDR3 is TGTGCCAGCAGCCGCATCCCGGGGTACACTGAAGCTTTCTTT. V is TRBV14 and J is TRBJ1-1; D gene ambiguous. Trimming cost V 4 bases and J 3 bases, with 12 bases left between them. The length of the CDR3 is 14 residues. Germline-derived CDR1 and CDR2 are SGHDN and FVKESK.

Only a few counts were recorded for this clone. The CDR3 coding sequence is TGTGCCAGCAGCTTAGTTGGGAGTGCCTACGAGCAGTACTTC. Translated, it gives CASSLVGSAYEQYF. The genes are TRBV7-8 and TRBJ2-7; possible D gene TRBD2, 5 bases. Germline CDR1 reads SGHVS; CDR2 reads FQNEAQ. This CDR3 spans 14 amino acids. V lost 1 base to trimming and J lost 2 bases, with 9 bases between them.

V usage is TRBV5-1 and J usage is TRBJ1-1; D uncertain. V was pared by 0 bases and J by 6 bases, with 9 bases between. CDR3 length: 13 amino acids. CDR1 and CDR2 (germline): SGHRS, YFSETQ. The CDR3 region is CASSLGGHAEAFF. CDR3 nucleotide sequence: TGCGCCAGCAGCTTGGGAGGGCACGCTGAAGCTTTCTTT.

This sequence joins TRBV9 and TRBJ2-1; D may correspond to TRBD1 or TRBD2 (7 bases each). CDR3 length equals 15 residues. The germline V gene encodes CDR1 SGDLS and CDR2 YYNGEE. Trimming removed 4 bases at V and 2 bases at J, with 13 bases between. This CDR3 is CASSTAGGAYNEQFF. DNA of the CDR3: TGTGCCAGCAGCACGGCAGGGGGGGCCTACAATGAGCAGTTCTTC. Combining the CDR3 with reference TRBV9 and TRBJ2-1 gives the whole variable domain DSGVTQTPKHLITATGQRVTLRCSPRSGDLSVYWYQQSLDQGLQFLIQYYNGEERAKGNILERFSAQQFPDLHSELNLSSLELGDSALYFCASSTAGGAYNEQFFGPGTRLTVL.